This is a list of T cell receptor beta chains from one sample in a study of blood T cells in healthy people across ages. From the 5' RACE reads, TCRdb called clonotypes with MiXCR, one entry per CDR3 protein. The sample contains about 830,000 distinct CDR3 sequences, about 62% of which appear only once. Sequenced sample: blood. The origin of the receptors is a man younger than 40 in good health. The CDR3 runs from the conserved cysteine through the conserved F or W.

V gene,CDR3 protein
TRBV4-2,CASSQGVDQLPYEQYF
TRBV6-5,CASSYGPPAYNEQFF
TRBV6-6,CASSYSSDRGDYEQYF
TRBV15,CATSRDSGTGRGGFQETQYF
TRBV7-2,CASSPRGEYGYTF
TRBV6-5,CASSYARETYEQYF
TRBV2,CASYPGLAPYEQYF
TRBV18,CASSPQGGATAEAFF
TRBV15,CATSGGQYNSPLHF
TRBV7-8,CASSPGQGAGTNEKLFF
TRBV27,CASSLSPGRTDIAKNIQYF
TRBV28,CASSPNSGALDTQYF
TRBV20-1,CSARESGRNNEQFF
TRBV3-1,CASSFRGGGLSTDTQYF
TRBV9,CASNLAGGSSGANVLTF
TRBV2,CASSEGHRIGEQFF
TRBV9,CASSGNPRQGGYGYTF
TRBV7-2,CASSSYSRGGGDTQYF
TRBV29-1,CSVELRGGQPQHF
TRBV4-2,CASSQEAGDYEQYF
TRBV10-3,CAIKEERLGGTDTQYF
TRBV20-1,CSARPSGGSTDTQYF
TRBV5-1,CASSLGNPFLQETQYF
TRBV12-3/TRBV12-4,CASSAMGFSYNEQFF
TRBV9,CASSPGTAVYGYTF
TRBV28,CASGLPGDSSYEQYF
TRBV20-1,CSAVRQGSTDTQYF
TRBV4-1,CASSQVGSPTEAFF
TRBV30,CAWSVMTGGEQYF
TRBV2,CASSVDNNQETQYF
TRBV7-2,CASSLAPPQSGGATQYF
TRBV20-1,CSAAEDQPQHF
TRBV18,CASSPGFGETQYF
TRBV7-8,CASSLEPGLASYEQYF
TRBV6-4,CAIGRDRGPGPSSGANVLTF
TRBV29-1,CSVEDLWSPGLTNYGYTF
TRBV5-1,CASSLEGQGNEKLFF
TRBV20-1,CSASQTLLAGDEQFF
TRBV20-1,CSARDPQGAYEQYF
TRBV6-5,CASSYKGSTGELFF
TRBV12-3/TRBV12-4,CASSRDRVDGYTF
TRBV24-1,CATSDDTGQSSYEQYF
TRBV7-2,CASTPGHRETQYF
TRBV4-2,CASSQDRTEDAYGYTF
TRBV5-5,CASSLRGWPANEKLFF
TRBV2,CASLDSHNSPLHF
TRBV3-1,CASSQYTTDRETQYF
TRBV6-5,CAGSTIREQYF
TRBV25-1,CASSEAGSSYNEQFF
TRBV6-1,CAIRDRDGLPYEQYF
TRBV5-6,CASSPLAGTNNEQYF
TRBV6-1,CASSENPPVSSYNEQFF
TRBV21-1,CARGTSGGCFGETQYF
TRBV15,CATSRVMYEQYF
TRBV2,CASRMDRQGPQHF
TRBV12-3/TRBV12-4,CASSLLTSGTANYGYTF
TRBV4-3,CASSQDPGGPTNYGYTF
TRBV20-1,CSASRRDREAGANVLTF
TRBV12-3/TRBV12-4,CASSSSYGAYEQYF